These 16 T cell receptor beta chains share one sample of origin, sequenced in a study of T cell responses to AZD1222 COVID-19 vaccine. Sequenced by immunoSEQ multiplex PCR; TCRdb stores in-frame clones only, minus some. The sample contains 45,000 to 55,000 clones, around 80% of which appear only once. The source material was peripheral blood, sampled on day 0 of AZD1222 vaccination. The receptors here all came from an adult in good health.

The chain uses TRBV24-1 and TRBJ1-2, with TRBD1 identical over 8 bases. This CDR3 has 15 amino acids. Germline CDR1 KGHDR, CDR2 SFDVKD. V trimming: 4 bases; J trimming: 8 bases; junction bases outside the gene matches: 11. The CDR3 nucleotides are TGTGCCACCAGTGACTCAGGGGGCGCGTACGTCGGCTACACCTTC. It specifies CATSDSGGAYVGYTF.

V usage is TRBV2 and J usage is TRBJ2-7; no clear D gene. V was clipped by 4 bases and J by 4 bases, with 8 bases between them. There are 12 residues in the CDR3. The germline gives CDR1 SNHLY, CDR2 FYNNEI. CDR3 in amino acids: CASSVLGYEQYF. The CDR3 DNA reads TGTGCCAGCAGTGTATTGGGTTACGAGCAGTACTTC.

This clone was recorded once. V gene TRBV6-5 combines with J gene TRBJ2-3; D is possibly TRBD2 (6 bases). Germline CDR1 reads MNHEY; CDR2 reads SVGAGI. The V gene lost 2 bases and the J gene lost 5 bases, with 14 bases spanning the gap. The CDR3 is made up of 15 amino acids. This CDR3 is CASSYRRWGVDTQYF. CDR3 bases: TGTGCCAGCAGTTACCGCCGTTGGGGGGTAGATACGCAGTATTTT.

The V call is TRBV4-1, the J call TRBJ1-2; no clear D. The germline V and J ends were trimmed by 4 bases and 7 bases, with 16 bases remaining between them. In germline, CDR1 is MGHRA, CDR2 YSYEKL. CDR3 length: 14 amino acids. CDR3 DNA: TGCGCCAGCAGCCCCAGCTTGGCGGATAGTGGCTACACCTTC. Its protein product is CASSPSLADSGYTF.

The chain carries TRBV5-8 and TRBJ1-6; possible D gene TRBD1, 5 bases. With 5 bases removed from V and 8 bases from J, the gap between germline ends came to 17 bases. CDR1 and CDR2 (germline): SGHTS, YDEGEE. CDR3 length: 15 residues. The CDR3 here is CASRSFQGFDSPLHF. The DNA of the CDR3 is TGTGCCAGCAGGTCTTTTCAGGGTTTCGATTCACCCCTCCACTTT.

The V gene is TRBV6-6, the J gene TRBJ1-2, with D perhaps TRBD1 (6 bases). Germline loops: CDR1 MNHNY, CDR2 SVGAGI (reference sequence). The CDR3 totals 15 residues. The germline V and J ends were trimmed by 4 bases and 0 bases, with 12 bases remaining between them. CDR3 nucleotide sequence: TGTGCCAGCAGTTCGTCGGACAGCCCTAACTATGGCTACACCTTC. Its protein is CASSSSDSPNYGYTF.

The V gene is TRBV9, the J gene TRBJ2-1; TRBD2 matches 7 bases. The CDR3 sequence is 15 residues long. Germline V gene lookup returns CDR1 SGDLS and CDR2 YYNGEE. After removal of 5 bases from V and 7 bases from J, the junction contained 12 bases not matched to a gene. The CDR3 coding sequence is TGTGCCAGCAGGGCTGCGGGGAGGGCCTTAAATGAGCAGTTCTTC. Translation gives CASRAAGRALNEQFF.

The sample holds a few counts of this clone. V gene TRBV6-5 combines with J gene TRBJ2-7, with a tentative D call TRBD1 (6 bases). CDR1 is MNHEY and CDR2 is SVGAGI in the germline V gene. Trimming pared 4 bases from V and 4 bases from J, leaving 14 bases between. The CDR3 extends over 14 amino acids. The CDR3 spells CASSLTTGFYEQYF. CDR3 coding DNA: TGTGCCAGCAGTTTAACGACAGGTTTTTACGAGCAGTACTTC.

The genes are TRBV30 and TRBJ2-1; D unresolved. The CDR3 extends over 12 amino acids. Trimming removed 2 bases at V and 5 bases at J, with 7 bases between. The V gene's germline CDR1 is GTSNPN and CDR2 SVGIG (reference sequence). CDR3 loop: CAWSPRDNEQFF. The CDR3, as DNA: TGTGCCTGGAGTCCCCGGGACAATGAGCAGTTCTTC.

The chain joins TRBV9 to TRBJ1-4; no clear D. This CDR3 comprises 14 residues. Germline CDR1 is SGDLS and CDR2 is YYNGEE. V dropped 0 bases and J dropped 6 bases, with 9 bases sitting between them. In nucleotides, the CDR3 is TGTGCCAGCAGCGTAGATAGGGAGGATGAAAAACTGTTTTTT. Translated: CASSVDREDEKLFF.

CDR3 loop: CASGQGMTEAFF. CDR3 DNA: TGTGCCAGCGGACAGGGGATGACTGAAGCTTTCTTT. The V gene is TRBV9, the J gene TRBJ1-1; 9 bases map to TRBD1. The V gene's germline CDR1 is SGDLS and CDR2 YYNGEE. V lost 7 bases and J lost 5; bases outside the gene matches: 3. The CDR3 has 12 residues.

The chain is built from TRBV3-1 (or the pseudogene TRBV3-2) and TRBJ1-4; TRBD1 aligns across 7 bases. This CDR3 has 14 amino acids. Germline CDR1 reads LGHDT; CDR2 reads YNNKEL (reference sequence). The trim removed 4 bases at V and 2 bases at J, leaving 1 base unmatched. CDR3 residues: CASSLQGTNEKLFF. The DNA for the CDR3 is TGTGCCAGCAGCCTACAGGGGACTAATGAAAAACTGTTTTTT.

The chain links TRBV28 to TRBJ2-3, with 11 nucleotides matching TRBD2. Germline V gene sequence: CDR1 MDHEN, CDR2 SYDVKM. The CDR3 loop spans 15 amino acids. V shed 4 bases and J 6 bases; nucleotides not matched to a gene: 6. The CDR3 DNA is TGTGCCAGCAGTTCCCTAGCGGGAGGCAGGGATACGCAGTATTTT. Its translation is CASSSLAGGRDTQYF.

This rearrangement joins TRBV6-5 to TRBJ2-7, with D perhaps TRBD1 (5 bases). Trimming pared 2 bases from V and 6 bases from J, leaving 14 bases between. Germline loops: CDR1 MNHEY, CDR2 SVGAGI. The CDR3 is made up of 14 amino acids. This chain's CDR3 is CASSYRGISGEQYF. CDR3 sequence (DNA): TGTGCCAGCAGTTACAGGGGAATTTCGGGCGAGCAGTACTTC.

The CDR3 reads CASGAGGGYTF. The CDR3 DNA reads TGTGCCAGCGGGGCGGGGGGAGGCTACACCTTC. This chain joins TRBV28 and TRBJ1-2; D is possibly TRBD1 (5 bases). The CDR3 runs to 11 residues. V shed 8 bases and J shed 8 bases, with 12 bases lying between them. In germline, CDR1 is MDHEN, CDR2 SYDVKM.

The chain combines TRBV4-3 with TRBJ1-1; D is unresolved. The V end was cut by 1 base, the J end by 1 base, with 10 bases between. The CDR3 is 15 amino acids. Per the germline V gene, CDR1 is LGHNA and CDR2 is YSLEER. For the CDR3, the DNA is TGCGCCAGCAGCCAAGGGGGTACCCAGAACACTGAAGCTTTCTTT. As protein: CASSQGGTQNTEAFF.